These T cell receptor beta chains were read from a single sample in a study of blood T cell repertoires in COVID-19. Profiling relied on immunoSEQ multiplex PCR, and the TCRdb table lists in-frame clones only, not all of them. In the table there are more than 200,000 clones, 86% of which are singletons. Sequenced: peripheral blood. The receptors here all came from a man aged 30-40 years with active or convalescent COVID-19. Both conserved end residues are part of each CDR3. Each record gives: J gene, clone size, D gene, V gene, CDR3 protein, CDR3 DNA. A D gene is named only where the DNA matches it firmly. Clone size is stated in some rows and not others, as once, few, many or a class when expanded.

TRBJ2-1 - - TRBV6-5 CATSRGGGTGEQFF TGTGCCACCTCGAGAGGGGGGGGCACAGGTGAGCAGTTCTTC
TRBJ2-2 - TRBD1 TRBV3-1/TRBV3-2 CASSQDGTGGSLISGELFF TGTGCCAGCAGCCAAGACGGGACAGGGGGCTCTCTAATTAGCGGGGAGCTGTTTTTT
TRBJ2-7 - TRBD2 TRBV4-3 CASSQGTSSYEQYF TGCGCCAGCAGCCAAGGGACTAGCTCCTACGAGCAGTACTTC
TRBJ1-6 - - TRBV2 CASHWEESYNSPLHF TGTGCCAGCCATTGGGAGGAATCCTATAATTCACCCCTCCACTTT
TRBJ2-7 - TRBD2 TRBV6-5 CASKEGLASSYEQYF TGTGCCAGCAAAGAGGGACTAGCGTCCTCCTACGAGCAGTACTTC
TRBJ2-7 few TRBD1 TRBV7-8 CASSPDRVDQQYF TGTGCCAGCAGCCCGGACAGGGTCGACCAGCAGTACTTC
TRBJ1-6 - - TRBV3-1/TRBV3-2 CASSQGSGRSSPLHF TGTGCCAGCAGCCAAGGTTCAGGGAGGAGTTCACCCCTCCACTTT
TRBJ1-5 few - TRBV7-8 CASSSYRNQPQHF TGTGCCAGCAGCTCATACAGGAATCAGCCCCAGCATTTT
TRBJ1-2 - - TRBV4-3 CASSQDRTGNYGYTF TGCGCCAGCAGCCAAGATCGAACAGGGAACTATGGCTACACCTTC
TRBJ2-1 - - TRBV6-2/TRBV6-3 CASSYEHAPYNEQFF TGTGCCAGCAGTTATGAGCACGCTCCCTACAATGAGCAGTTCTTC
TRBJ1-1 - - TRBV18 CASSPQGSEAFF TGTGCCAGCTCACCGCAGGGTTCTGAAGCTTTCTTT
TRBJ1-4 - - TRBV6-1 CASSEEFLGVNGKLFF TGTGCCAGCAGTGAAGAATTTCTAGGGGTAAATGGAAAACTGTTTTTT
TRBJ2-1 - TRBD2 TRBV7-7 CASSEAGGPGNEQFF TGTGCCAGCAGCGAAGCGGGGGGGCCTGGTAATGAGCAGTTCTTC
TRBJ1-2 - TRBD1 TRBV9 CASRDRDWTGSYGYTF TGTGCCAGCAGAGACAGGGACTGGACAGGTAGCTATGGCTACACCTTC
TRBJ2-5 once TRBD2 TRBV5-1 CASSLSSGQETQYF TGCGCCAGCAGCTTATCTAGCGGGCAAGAGACCCAGTACTTC
TRBJ2-5 - - TRBV11-2 CASSLISWGSKETQYF TGTGCCAGCAGCTTAATTTCATGGGGCAGTAAAGAGACCCAGTACTTC
TRBJ2-6 - - TRBV27 CASRHPLGGSGANVLTF TGTGCCAGCAGACACCCCCTTGGAGGGTCTGGGGCCAACGTCCTGACTTTC